This entry describes one T cell receptor (beta chain). The sample is drawn from a study of blood T cell repertoires in COVID-19. Study context: Nucleic acid was either cDNA or gDNA, and it came from T cells, B-cell-depleted T cells, or PBMCs.

Trimming shortened V by 0 bases and J by 4 bases, and 9 bases separated the two germline ends. The CDR3 is 14 amino acids. Authors' methods: Reference gene primer amplification gave nucleated cell count estimates. Some clones are missing from TCRdb's copy, which holds only in-frame ones; the method was immunoSEQ multiplex PCR. The V and J calls and clone size come from that table; D and trimming were worked out from the DNA. Here the sample spans roughly 110,000 clones, roughly 90% being singletons. Sequencing was performed on peripheral blood. V gene TRBV23-1 combines with J gene TRBJ1-2, with a tentative D call TRBD1 (6 bases). TRBV23-1 is an ORF for which the function is uncertain. The sequence was obtained from a man in his forties or fifties with active or convalescent COVID-19. Here the CDR3 reads CASSQSGTLYGYTF. CDR3 coding DNA: TGCGCCAGCAGTCAATCCGGGACACTCTATGGCTACACCTTC.